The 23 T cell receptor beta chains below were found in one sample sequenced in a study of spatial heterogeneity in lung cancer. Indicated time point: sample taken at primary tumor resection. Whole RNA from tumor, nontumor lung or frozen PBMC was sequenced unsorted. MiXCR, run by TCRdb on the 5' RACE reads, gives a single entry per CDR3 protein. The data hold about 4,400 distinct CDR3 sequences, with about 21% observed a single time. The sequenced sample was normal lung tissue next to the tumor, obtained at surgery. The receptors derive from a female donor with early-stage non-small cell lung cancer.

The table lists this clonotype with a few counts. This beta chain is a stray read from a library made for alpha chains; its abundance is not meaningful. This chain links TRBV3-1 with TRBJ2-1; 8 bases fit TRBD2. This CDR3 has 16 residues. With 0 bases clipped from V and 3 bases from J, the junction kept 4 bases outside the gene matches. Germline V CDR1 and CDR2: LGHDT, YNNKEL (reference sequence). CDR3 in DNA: TGTGCCAGCAGCCAAGATCGGGGGGGAGACTACAATGAGCAGTTCTTC. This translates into CASSQDRGGDYNEQFF.

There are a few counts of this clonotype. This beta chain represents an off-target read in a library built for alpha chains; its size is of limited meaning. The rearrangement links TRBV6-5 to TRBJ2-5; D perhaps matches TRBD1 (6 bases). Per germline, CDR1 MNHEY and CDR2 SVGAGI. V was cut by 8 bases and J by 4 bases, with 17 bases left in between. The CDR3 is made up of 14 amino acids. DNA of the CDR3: TGTGCCAGCCGCGGACAGCCAGGTGGAGAGACCCAGTACTTC. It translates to CASRGQPGGETQYF.

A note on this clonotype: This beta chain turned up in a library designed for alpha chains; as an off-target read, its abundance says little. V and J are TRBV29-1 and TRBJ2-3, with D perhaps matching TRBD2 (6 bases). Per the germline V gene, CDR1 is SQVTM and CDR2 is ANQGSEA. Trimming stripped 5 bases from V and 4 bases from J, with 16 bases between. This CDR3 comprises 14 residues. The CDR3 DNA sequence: TGCAGCGTTCGGCGGGGTCCCCCTCCAGATACGCAGTATTTT. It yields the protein CSVRRGPPPDTQYF.

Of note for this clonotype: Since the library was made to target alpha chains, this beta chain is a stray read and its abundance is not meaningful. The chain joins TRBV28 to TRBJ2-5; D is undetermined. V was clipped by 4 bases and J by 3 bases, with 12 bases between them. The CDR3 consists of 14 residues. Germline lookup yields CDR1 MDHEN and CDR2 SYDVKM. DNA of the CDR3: TGTGCCAGCAGTTCTCTGGGATTGGAAGAGACCCAGTACTTC. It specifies CASSSLGLEETQYF.

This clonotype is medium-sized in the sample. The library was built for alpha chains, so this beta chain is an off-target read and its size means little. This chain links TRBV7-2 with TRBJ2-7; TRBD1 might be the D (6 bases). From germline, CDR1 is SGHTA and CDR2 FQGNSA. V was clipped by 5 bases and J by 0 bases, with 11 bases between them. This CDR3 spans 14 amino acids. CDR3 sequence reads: CASSTPTGSYEQYF. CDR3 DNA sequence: TGTGCCAGCAGCACCCCGACAGGCTCCTACGAGCAGTACTTC.

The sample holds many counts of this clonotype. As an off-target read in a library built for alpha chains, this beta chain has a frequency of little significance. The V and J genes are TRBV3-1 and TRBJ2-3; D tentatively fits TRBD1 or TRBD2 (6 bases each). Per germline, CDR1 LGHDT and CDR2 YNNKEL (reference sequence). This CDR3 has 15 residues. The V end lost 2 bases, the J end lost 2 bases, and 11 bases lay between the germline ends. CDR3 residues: CASSQRGPTTDTQYF. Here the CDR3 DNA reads TGTGCCAGCAGCCAACGGGGGCCCACCACAGATACGCAGTATTTT.

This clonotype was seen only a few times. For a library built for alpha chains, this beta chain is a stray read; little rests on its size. The CDR3 DNA is TGTGCCAGCAGCACTACCTCGGGAGCACTGCACAATGAGCAGTTCTTC. It specifies CASSTTSGALHNEQFF. V is TRBV11-3 and J is TRBJ2-1; D possibly corresponds to TRBD2 (6 bases). CDR1 and CDR2 (germline): SGHNT, YENEEA. V was clipped by 5 bases and J by 5 bases, with 19 bases between them. The CDR3 extends over 16 amino acids.

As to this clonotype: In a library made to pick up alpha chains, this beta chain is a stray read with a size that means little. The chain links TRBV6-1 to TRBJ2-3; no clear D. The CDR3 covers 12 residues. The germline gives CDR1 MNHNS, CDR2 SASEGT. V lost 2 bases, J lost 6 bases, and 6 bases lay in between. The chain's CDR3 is CASSELLDTQYF. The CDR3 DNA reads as TGTGCCAGCAGTGAATTGCTGGATACGCAGTATTTT.

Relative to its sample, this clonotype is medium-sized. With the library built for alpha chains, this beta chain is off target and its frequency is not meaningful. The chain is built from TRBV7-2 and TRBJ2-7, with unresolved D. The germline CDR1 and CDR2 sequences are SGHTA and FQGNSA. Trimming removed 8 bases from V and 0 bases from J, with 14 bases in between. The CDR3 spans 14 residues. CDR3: CASAITAGSYEQYF. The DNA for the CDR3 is TGTGCCAGCGCAATAACGGCAGGCTCCTACGAGCAGTACTTC. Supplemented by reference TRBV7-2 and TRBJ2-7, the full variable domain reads GAGVSQSPSNKVTEKGKDVELRCDPISGHTALYWYRQSLGQGLEFLIYFQGNSAPDKSGLPSDRFSAERTGGSVSTLTIQRTQQEDSAVYLCASAITAGSYEQYFGPGTRLTVT.

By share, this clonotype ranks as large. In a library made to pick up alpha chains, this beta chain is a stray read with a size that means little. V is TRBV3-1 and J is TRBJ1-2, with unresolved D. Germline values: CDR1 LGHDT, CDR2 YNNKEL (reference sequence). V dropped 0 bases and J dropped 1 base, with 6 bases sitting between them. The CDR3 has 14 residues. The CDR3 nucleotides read TGTGCCAGCAGCCAAGATGAGGTTAACTATGGCTACACCTTC. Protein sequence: CASSQDEVNYGYTF.

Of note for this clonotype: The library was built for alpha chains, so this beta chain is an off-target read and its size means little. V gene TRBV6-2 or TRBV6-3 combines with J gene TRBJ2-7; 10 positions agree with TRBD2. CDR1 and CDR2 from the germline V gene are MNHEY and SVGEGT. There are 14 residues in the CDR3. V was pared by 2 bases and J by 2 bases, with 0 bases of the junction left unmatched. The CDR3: CASSYTSGAYEQYF. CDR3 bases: TGTGCCAGCAGTTACACTAGCGGGGCCTACGAGCAGTACTTC.

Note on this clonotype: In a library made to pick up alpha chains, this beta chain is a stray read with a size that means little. This chain's CDR3 is CASSALTESSYNEQFF. The CDR3 DNA sequence: TGTGCCAGCAGTGCGTTGACGGAGAGCTCCTACAATGAGCAGTTCTTC. The genes are TRBV28 and TRBJ2-1; D gene ambiguous. The length of the CDR3 is 16 residues. Trimming took off 5 bases at V and 0 bases at J, with 14 bases between the two ends. Germline V gene data show CDR1 as MDHEN and CDR2 as SYDVKM.

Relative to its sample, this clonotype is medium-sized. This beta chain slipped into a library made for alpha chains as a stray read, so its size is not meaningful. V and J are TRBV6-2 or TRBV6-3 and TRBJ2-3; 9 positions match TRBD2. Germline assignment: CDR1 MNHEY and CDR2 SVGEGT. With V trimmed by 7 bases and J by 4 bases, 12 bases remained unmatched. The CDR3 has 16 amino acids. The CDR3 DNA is TGTGCCAGCAATCCCGGCGGGGGGGAACTGCCAGATACGCAGTATTTT. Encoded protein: CASNPGGGELPDTQYF.

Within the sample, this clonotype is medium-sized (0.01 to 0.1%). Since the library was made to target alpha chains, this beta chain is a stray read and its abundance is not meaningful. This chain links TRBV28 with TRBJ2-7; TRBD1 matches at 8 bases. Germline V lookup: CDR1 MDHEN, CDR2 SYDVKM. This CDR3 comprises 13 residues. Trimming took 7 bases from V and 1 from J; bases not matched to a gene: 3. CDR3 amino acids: CASTRQGSYEQYF. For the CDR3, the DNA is TGTGCCAGCACACGACAGGGGTCCTACGAGCAGTACTTC. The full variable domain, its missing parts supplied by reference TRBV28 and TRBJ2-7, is DVKVTQSSRYLVKRTGEKVFLECVQDMDHENMFWYRQDPGLGLRLIYFSYDVKMKEKGDIPEGYSVSREKKERFSLILESASTNQTSMYLCASTRQGSYEQYFGPGTRLTVT.

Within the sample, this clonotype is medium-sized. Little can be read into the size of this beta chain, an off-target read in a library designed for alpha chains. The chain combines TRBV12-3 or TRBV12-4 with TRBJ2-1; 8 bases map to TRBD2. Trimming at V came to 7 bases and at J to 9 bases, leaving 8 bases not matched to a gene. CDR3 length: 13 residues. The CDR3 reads CASTGGLAGEQFF. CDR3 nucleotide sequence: TGTGCCAGCACTGGCGGACTAGCTGGTGAGCAGTTCTTC.

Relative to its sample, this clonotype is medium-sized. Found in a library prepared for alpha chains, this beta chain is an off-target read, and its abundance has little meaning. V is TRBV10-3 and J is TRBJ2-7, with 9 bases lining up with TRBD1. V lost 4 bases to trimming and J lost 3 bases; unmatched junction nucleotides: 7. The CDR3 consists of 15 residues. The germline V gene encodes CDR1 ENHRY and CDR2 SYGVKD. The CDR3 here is CAISAPGTGNYEQYF. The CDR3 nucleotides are TGTGCCATCAGTGCCCCCGGGACAGGGAACTACGAGCAGTACTTC.

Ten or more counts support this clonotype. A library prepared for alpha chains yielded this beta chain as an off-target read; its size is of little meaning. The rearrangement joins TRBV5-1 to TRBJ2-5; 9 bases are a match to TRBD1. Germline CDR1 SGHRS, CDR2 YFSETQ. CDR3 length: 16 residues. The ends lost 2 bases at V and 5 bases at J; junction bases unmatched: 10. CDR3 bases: TGCGCCAGCAGCTTCACCGGGACAGGGATTGAGGAGACCCAGTACTTC. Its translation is CASSFTGTGIEETQYF.

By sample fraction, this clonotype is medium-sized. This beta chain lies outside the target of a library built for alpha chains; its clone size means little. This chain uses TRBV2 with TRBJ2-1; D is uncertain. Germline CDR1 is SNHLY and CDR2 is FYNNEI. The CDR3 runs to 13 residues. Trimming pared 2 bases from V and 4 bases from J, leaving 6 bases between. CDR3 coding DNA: TGTGCCAGCAGTGAATCCGGTTACAATGAGCAGTTCTTC. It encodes CASSESGYNEQFF.

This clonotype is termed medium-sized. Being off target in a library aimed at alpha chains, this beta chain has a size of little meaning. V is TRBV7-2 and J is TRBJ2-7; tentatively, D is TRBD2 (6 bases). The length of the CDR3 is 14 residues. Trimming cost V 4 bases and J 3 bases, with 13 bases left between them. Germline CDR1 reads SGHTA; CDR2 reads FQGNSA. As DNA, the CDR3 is TGTGCCAGCAGCTCACCCGGGACTTTCTACGAGCAGTACTTC. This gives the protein CASSSPGTFYEQYF.

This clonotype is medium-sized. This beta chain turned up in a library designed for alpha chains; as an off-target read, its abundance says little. In DNA form, the CDR3 reads TGTGCCAGCAGCCCAAAGAGCGACACGGGCTCCTACAATGAGCAGTTCTTC. It codes for CASSPKSDTGSYNEQFF. J is TRBJ2-1 and V is TRBV4-2; unclear D gene. Germline assignment: CDR1 LGHNA and CDR2 YNFKEQ. V lost 4 bases and J lost 0, with 16 bases in between. The CDR3 has 17 amino acids.

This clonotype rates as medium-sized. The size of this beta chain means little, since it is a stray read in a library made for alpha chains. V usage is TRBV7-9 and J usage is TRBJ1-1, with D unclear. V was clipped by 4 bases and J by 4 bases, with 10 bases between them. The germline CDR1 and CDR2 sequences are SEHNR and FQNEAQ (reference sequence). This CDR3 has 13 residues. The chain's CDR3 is CASSSDFSTEAFF. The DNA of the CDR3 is TGTGCCAGCAGCTCGGACTTTAGCACTGAAGCTTTCTTT.

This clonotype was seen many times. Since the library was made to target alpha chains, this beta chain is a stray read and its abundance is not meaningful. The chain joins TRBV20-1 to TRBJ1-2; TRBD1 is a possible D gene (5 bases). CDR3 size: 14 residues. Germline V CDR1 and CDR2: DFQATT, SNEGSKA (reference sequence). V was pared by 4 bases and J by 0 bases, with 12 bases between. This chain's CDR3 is CSATIGASNYGYTF. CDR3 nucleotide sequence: TGCAGTGCTACCATCGGGGCTTCTAACTATGGCTACACCTTC.

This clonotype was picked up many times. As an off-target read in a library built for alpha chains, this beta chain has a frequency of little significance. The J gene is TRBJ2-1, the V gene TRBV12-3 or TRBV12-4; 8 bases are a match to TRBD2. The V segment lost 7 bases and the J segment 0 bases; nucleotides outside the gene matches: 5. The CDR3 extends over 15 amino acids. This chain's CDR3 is CASTREGRSYNEQFF. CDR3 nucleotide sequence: TGTGCCAGCACCCGGGAGGGACGCTCCTACAATGAGCAGTTCTTC.